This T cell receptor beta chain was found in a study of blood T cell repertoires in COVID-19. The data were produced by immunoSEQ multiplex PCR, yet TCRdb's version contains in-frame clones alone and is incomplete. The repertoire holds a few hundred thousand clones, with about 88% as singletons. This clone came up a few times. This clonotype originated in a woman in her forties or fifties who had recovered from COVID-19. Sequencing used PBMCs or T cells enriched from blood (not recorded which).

The CDR3 spells CASSRDDSIYGYTF. DNA for the CDR3: TGCGCCAGCAGCAGAGATGACAGTATCTATGGCTACACCTTC. This chain joins TRBV5-1 and TRBJ1-2, with a possible D match to TRBD1 (5 bases). The CDR3 length is 14 residues. Trimming removed 4 bases at V and 4 bases at J, with 14 bases between. Germline CDR1 and CDR2: SGHRS and YFSETQ.